The source of this T cell receptor (beta chain) is a study of T cell responses to AZD1222 COVID-19 vaccine. Study summary: Doses given second, at about 4 or about 12 weeks, were pooled. Whole-study findings and limits: Repertoires were obtained only post-peak T cell response. Nearly half of spike-specific TCRs reportedly target unmutated variant regions.

With regard to this clone: What it binds is unknown.

Libraries were prepared by immunoSEQ multiplex PCR; TCRdb keeps only in-frame clonotypes and omits some of them. The data hold some 86,000 clones, with about 72% observed a single time. The receptor was isolated from an adult in good health. The sample was peripheral blood, taken on day 0 of AZD1222 vaccination.

Written as DNA, the CDR3 is TGCGCCAGCAGCTTTACAGGGGCGTCGGAAAACACCATATATTTT. It translates to CASSFTGASENTIYF. This chain links TRBV5-1 with TRBJ1-3; 7 bases agree with TRBD1. CDR3 size: 15 residues. Germline values: CDR1 SGHRS, CDR2 YFSETQ. Losses at the gene ends were 2 bases for V and 6 bases for J; bases not matched to a gene: 8. Full variable domain (outside the CDR3, taken from reference TRBV5-1 and TRBJ1-3): KAGVTQTPRYLIKTRGQQVTLSCSPISGHRSVSWYQQTPGQGLQFLFEYFSETQRNKGNFPGRFSGRQFSNSRSEMNVSTLELGDSALYLCASSFTGASENTIYFGEGSWLTVV.